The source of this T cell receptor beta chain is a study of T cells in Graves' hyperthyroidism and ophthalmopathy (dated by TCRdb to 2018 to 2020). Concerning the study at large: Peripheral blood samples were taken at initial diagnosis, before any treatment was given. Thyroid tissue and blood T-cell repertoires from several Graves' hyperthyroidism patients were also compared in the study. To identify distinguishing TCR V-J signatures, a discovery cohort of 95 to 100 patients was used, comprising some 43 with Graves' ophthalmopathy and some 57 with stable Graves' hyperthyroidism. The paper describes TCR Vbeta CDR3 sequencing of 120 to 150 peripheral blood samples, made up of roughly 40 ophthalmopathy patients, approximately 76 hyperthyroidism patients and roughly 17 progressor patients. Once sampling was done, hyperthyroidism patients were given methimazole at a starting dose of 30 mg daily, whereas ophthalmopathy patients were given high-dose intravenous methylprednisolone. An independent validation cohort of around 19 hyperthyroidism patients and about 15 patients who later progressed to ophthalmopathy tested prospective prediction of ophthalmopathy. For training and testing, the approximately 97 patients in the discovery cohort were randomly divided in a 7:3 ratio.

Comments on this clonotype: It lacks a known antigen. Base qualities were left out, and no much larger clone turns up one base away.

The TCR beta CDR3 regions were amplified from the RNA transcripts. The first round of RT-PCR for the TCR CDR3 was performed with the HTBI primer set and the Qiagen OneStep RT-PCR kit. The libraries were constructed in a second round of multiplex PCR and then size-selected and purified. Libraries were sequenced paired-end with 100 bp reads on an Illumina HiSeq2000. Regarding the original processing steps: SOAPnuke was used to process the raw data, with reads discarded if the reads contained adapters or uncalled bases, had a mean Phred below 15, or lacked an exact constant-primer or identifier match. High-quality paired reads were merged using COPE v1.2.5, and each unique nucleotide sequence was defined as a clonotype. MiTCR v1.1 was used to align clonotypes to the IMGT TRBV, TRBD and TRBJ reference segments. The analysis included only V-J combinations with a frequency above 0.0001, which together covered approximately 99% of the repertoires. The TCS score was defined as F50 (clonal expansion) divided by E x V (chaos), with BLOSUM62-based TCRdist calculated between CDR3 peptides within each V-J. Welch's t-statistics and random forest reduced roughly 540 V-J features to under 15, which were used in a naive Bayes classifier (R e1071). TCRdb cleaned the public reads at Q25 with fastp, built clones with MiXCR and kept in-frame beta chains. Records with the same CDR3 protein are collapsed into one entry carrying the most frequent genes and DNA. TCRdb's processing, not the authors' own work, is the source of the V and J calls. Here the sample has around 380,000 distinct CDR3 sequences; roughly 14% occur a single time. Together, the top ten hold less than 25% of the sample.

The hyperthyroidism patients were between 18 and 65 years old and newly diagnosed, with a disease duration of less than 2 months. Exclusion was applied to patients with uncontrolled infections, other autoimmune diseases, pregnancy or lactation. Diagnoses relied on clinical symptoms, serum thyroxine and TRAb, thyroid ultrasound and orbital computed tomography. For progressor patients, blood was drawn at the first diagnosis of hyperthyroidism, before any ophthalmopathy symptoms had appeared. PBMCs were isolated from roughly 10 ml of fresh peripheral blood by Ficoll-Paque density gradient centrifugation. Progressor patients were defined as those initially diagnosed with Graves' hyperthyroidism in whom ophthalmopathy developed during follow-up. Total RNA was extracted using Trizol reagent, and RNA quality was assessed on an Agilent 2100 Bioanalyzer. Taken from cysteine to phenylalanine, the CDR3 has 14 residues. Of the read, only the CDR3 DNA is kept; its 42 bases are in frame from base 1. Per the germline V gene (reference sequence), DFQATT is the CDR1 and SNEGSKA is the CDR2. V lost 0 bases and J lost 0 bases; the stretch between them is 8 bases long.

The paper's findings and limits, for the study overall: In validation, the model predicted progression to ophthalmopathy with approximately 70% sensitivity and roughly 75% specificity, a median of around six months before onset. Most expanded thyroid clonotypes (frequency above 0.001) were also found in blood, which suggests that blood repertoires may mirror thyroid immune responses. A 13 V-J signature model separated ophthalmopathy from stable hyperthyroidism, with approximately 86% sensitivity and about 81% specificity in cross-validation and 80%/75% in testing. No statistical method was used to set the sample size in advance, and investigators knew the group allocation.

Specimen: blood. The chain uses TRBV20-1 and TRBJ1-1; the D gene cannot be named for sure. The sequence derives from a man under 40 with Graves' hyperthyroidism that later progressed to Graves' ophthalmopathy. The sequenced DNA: TGCAGTGCTAGAGATAAAGGCGTGAACACTGAAGCTTTCTTT. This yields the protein CSARDKGVNTEAFF.